This T cell receptor (beta chain) was sequenced for a study of CXCR3-negative and CXCR3-positive naive CD8 T cells. From germline, CDR1 is SGHVS and CDR2 FNYEAQ. The CDR3 has 14 amino acids. Through 5' RACE with UMI labels, the TRB cDNA libraries were prepared. For each CDR3 protein, TCRdb gives one entry from its re-call of the 5' RACE reads, without DNA. The table lists about 150,000 distinct CDR3 sequences, with about 0.37% in the top ten. A note on this clonotype: Its antigen remains unidentified.

Study-level points and caveats: CXCR3-positive naive cells carried more hydrophobic TRB CDR3s than CXCR3-negative ones.

Material: naive CXCR3+ CD8+ T cells from blood. Subset: CD45RO-CCR7+CD27+CD95- naive CD8+ T cells expressing CXCR3 (TNR3+). The rearrangement links TRBV7-6 to TRBJ1-2. This clonotype was sampled from a human donor in good health. Some clones in this sample may be carry-over from other donors' samples. CDR3 amino acids: CASSPERVGYGYTF.